This TCR beta chain is drawn from a study of blood T cell repertoires in COVID-19. On the study more broadly: There were acute and convalescent COVID-19 samples, and they came from the United States, Italy and Spain. PBMCs, B-cell-depleted T cells, or T cells provided the cDNA or gDNA that made up the material.

Assay: immunoSEQ multiplex PCR; the TCRdb copy retains only in-frame clones and omits some. The sample lists about 140,000 clones, 84% seen once, with around 9% in the top ten. Enrolment of Seattle patients took place during active infection, and they were followed longitudinally. V lost 6 bases, J lost 2 bases, and 8 bases lay in between. The CDR3 contains 13 residues. The germline V gene encodes CDR1 MNHNY and CDR2 SVGAGI (reference sequence). The specimen sequenced was peripheral blood. The rearrangement joins TRBV6-6 to TRBJ1-3; tentative D call: TRBD1 (6 bases). The origin of this receptor is a man aged 30 to 39 with COVID-19, enrolled during active disease. This CDR3 is CASRQGTGNTIYF. CDR3 nucleotides: TGTGCCAGCAGACAGGGTACTGGAAACACCATATATTTT.